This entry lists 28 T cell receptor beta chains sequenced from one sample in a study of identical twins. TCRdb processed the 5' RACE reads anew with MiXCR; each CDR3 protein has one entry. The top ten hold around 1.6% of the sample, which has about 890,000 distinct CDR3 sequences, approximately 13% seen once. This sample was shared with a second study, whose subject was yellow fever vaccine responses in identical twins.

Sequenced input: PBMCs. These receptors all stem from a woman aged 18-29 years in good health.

The CDR3 spells CSVEDPASGSTGELFF. The CDR3 DNA reads TGCAGCGTTGAAGATCCTGCGAGCGGTAGCACCGGGGAGCTGTTTTTT. V usage is TRBV29-1 and J usage is TRBJ2-2; D might be TRBD2 (5 bases). Germline V CDR1 and CDR2: SQVTM, ANQGSEA. V was pared by 0 bases and J by 4 bases, with 15 bases between. This CDR3 is built from 16 residues.

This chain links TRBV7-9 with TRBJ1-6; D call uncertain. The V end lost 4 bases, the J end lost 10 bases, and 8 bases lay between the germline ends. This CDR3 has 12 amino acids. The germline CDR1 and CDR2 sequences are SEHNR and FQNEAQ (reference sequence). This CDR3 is CASSWVRSPLHF. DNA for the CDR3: TGTGCCAGCAGCTGGGTCAGGTCACCCCTCCACTTT.

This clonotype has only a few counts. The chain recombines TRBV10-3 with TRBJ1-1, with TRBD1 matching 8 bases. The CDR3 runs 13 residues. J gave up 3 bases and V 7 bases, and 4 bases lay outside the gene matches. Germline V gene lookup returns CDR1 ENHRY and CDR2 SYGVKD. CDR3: CAITKTGDTEAFF. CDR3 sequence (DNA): TGTGCCATCACCAAGACAGGGGACACTGAAGCTTTCTTT.

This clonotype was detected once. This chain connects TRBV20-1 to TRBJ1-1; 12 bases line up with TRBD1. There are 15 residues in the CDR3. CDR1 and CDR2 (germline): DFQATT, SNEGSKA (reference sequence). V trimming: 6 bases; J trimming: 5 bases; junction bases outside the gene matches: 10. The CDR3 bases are TGCAGTGCAACCGGGACAGGGGGCGGTTGGACTGAAGCTTTCTTT. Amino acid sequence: CSATGTGGGWTEAFF.

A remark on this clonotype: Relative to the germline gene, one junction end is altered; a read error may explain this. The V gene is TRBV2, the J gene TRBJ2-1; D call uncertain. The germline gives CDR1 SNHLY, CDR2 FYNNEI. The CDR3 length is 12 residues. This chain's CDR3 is CASSEISPSASF. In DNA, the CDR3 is TGTGCCAGCAGTGAAATATCCCCATCTGCGTCATTC.

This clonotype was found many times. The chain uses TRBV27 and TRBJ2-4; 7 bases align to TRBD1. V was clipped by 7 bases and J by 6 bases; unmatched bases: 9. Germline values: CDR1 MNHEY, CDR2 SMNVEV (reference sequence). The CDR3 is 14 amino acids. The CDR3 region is CASKEDRARNIQYF. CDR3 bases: TGTGCCAGCAAGGAAGACAGGGCGAGAAACATTCAGTACTTC.

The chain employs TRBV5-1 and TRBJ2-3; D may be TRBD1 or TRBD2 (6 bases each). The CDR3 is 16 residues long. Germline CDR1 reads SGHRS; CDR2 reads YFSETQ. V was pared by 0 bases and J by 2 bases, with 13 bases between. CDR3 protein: CASSLDPGDSTDTQYF. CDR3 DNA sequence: TGCGCCAGCAGCTTGGATCCAGGGGACTCCACAGATACGCAGTATTTT. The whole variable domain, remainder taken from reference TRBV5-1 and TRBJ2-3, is KAGVTQTPRYLIKTRGQQVTLSCSPISGHRSVSWYQQTPGQGLQFLFEYFSETQRNKGNFPGRFSGRQFSNSRSEMNVSTLELGDSALYLCASSLDPGDSTDTQYFGPGTRLTVL.

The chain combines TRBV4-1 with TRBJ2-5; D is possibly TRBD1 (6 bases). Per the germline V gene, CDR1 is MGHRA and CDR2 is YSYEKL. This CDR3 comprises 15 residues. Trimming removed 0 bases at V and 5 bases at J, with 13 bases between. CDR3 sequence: CASSQDLPGAETQYF. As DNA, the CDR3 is TGCGCCAGCAGCCAAGATCTGCCAGGGGCGGAGACCCAGTACTTC.

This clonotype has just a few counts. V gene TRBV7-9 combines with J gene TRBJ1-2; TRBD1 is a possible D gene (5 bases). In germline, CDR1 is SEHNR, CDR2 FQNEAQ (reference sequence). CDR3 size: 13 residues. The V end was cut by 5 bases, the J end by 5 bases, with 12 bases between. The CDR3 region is CASSNQGGYGYTF. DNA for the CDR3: TGTGCCAGCAGCAATCAGGGAGGGTATGGCTACACCTTC. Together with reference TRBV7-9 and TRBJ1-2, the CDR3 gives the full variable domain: DTGVSQNPRHKITKRGQNVTFRCDPISEHNRLYWYRQTLGQGPEFLTYFQNEAQLEKSRLLSDRFSAERPKGSFSTLEIQRTEQGDSAMYLCASSNQGGYGYTFGSGTRLTVV.

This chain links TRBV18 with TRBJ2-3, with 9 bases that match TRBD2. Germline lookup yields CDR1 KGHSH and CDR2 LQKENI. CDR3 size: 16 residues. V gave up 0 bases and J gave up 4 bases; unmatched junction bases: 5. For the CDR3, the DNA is TGTGCCAGCTCACCACCGGGTAGCGGGAGTGCAGATACGCAGTATTTT. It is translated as CASSPPGSGSADTQYF.

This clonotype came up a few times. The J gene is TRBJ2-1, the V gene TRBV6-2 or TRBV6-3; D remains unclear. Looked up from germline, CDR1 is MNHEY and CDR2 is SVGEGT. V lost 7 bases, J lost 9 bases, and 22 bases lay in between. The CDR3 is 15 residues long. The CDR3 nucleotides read TGTGCCAGCATCAATAACCCCCAGTGGTCCGGTGAGCAGTTCTTC. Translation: CASINNPQWSGEQFF.

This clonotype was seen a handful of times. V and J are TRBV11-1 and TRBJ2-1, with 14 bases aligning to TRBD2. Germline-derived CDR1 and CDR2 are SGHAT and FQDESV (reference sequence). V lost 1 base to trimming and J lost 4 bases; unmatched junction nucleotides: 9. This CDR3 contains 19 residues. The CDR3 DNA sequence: TGTGCCAGCAGCTTAGACCCGGGACTAGCGGGAGCTGGTTACAATGAGCAGTTCTTC. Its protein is CASSLDPGLAGAGYNEQFF.

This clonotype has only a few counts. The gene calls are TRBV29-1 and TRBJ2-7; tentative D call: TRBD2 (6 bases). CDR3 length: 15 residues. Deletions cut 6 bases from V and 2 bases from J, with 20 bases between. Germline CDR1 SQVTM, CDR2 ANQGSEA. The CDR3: CSVRFPGLGPYEQYF. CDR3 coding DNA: TGCAGCGTAAGATTTCCGGGACTGGGACCCTACGAGCAGTACTTC.

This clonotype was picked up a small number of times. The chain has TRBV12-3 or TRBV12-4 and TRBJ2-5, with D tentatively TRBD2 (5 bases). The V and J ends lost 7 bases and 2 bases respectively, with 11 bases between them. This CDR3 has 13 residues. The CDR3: CASTPTGQETQYF. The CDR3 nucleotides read TGTGCCAGCACCCCGACGGGACAAGAGACCCAGTACTTC.

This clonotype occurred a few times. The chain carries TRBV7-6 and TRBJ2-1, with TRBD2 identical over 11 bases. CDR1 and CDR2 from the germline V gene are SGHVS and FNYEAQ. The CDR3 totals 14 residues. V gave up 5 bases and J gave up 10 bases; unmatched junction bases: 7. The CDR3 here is CASSGSGGAREQFF. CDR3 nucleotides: TGTGCCAGCAGCGGTAGCGGGGGGGCCAGGGAGCAGTTCTTC.

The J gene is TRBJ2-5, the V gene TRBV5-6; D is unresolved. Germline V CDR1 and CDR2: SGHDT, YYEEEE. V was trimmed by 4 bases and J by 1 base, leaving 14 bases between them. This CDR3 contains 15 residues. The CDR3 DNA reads TGTGCCAGCAGCCGTGGTGTGGCAGGCCAAGAGACCCAGTACTTC. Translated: CASSRGVAGQETQYF.

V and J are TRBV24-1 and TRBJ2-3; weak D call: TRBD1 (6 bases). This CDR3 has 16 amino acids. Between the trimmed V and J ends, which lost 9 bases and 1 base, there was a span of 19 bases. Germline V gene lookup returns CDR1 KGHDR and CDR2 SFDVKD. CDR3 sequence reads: CATSGFMAGGTDTQYF. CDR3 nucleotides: TGTGCCACCTCGGGGTTCATGGCAGGGGGCACAGATACGCAGTATTTT.

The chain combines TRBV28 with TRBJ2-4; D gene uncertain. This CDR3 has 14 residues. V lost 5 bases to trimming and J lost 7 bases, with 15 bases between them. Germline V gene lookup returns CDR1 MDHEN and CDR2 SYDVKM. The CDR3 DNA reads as TGTGCCAGCAGTACCGCACCTGGGTGGAACATTCAGTACTTC. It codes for CASSTAPGWNIQYF. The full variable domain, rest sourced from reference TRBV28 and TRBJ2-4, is DVKVTQSSRYLVKRTGEKVFLECVQDMDHENMFWYRQDPGLGLRLIYFSYDVKMKEKGDIPEGYSVSREKKERFSLILESASTNQTSMYLCASSTAPGWNIQYFGAGTRLSVL.

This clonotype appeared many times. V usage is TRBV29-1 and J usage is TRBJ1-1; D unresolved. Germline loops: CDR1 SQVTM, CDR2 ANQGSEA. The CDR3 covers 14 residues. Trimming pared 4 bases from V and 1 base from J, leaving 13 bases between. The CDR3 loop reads CSVVGSHRNTEAFF. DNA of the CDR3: TGCAGCGTTGTTGGATCCCATAGGAACACTGAAGCTTTCTTT.

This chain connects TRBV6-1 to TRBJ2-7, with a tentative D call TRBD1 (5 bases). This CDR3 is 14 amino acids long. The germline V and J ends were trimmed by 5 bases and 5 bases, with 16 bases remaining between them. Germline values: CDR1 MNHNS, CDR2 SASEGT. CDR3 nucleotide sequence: TGTGCCAGCAGTCGGACGCTCTGGGGCAACGAGCAGTACGTC. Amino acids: CASSRTLWGNEQYV.

The CDR3 DNA sequence: TGTGCCAGCAGCTCTAGCGGGAGGGTCATTTACAATGAGCAGTTCTTC. This translates into CASSSSGRVIYNEQFF. V gene TRBV7-2 combines with J gene TRBJ2-1; 12 bases line up with TRBD2. Per germline, CDR1 SGHTA and CDR2 FQGNSA. V dropped 4 bases and J dropped 4; count of bases not matched to a gene: 5. The CDR3 consists of 16 residues.

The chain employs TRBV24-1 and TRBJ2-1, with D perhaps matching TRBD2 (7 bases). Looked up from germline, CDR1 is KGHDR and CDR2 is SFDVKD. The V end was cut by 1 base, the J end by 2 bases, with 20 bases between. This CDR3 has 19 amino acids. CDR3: CATSDFGGGEKRTYNEQFF. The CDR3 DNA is TGTGCCACCAGTGATTTTGGGGGGGGCGAAAAAAGAACCTACAATGAGCAGTTCTTC.

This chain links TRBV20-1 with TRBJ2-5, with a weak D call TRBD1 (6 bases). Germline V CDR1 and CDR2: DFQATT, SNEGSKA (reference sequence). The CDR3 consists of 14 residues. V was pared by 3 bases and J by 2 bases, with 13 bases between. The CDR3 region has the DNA TGCAGTGCTAGTCCCGGGACACCTCAAGAGACCCAGTACTTC. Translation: CSASPGTPQETQYF.

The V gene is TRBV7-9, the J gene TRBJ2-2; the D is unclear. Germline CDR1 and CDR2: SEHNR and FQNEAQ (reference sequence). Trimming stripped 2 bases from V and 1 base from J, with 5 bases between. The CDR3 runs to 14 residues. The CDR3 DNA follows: TGTGCCAGCAGCTTATGGGAGAACACCGGGGAGCTGTTTTTT. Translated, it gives CASSLWENTGELFF.

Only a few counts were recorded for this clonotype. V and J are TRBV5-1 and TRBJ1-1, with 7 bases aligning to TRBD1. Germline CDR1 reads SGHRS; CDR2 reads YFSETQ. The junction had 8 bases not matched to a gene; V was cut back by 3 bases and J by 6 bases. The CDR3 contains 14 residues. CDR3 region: CASSSLTGKAEAFF. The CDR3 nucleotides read TGCGCCAGCAGCTCGCTGACAGGGAAGGCTGAAGCTTTCTTT.

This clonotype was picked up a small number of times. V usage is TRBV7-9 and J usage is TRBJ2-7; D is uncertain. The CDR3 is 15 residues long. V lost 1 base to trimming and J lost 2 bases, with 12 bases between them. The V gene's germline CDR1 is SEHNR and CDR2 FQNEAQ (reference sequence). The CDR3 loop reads CASSLEGRQPYEQYV. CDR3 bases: TGTGCCAGCAGCTTAGAAGGCAGGCAGCCCTACGAGCAGTACGTC.

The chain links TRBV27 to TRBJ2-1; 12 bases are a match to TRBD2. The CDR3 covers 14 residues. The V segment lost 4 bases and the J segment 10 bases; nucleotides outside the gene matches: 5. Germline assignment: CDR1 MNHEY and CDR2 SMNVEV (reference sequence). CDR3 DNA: TGTGCCAGCAGTTGGCGACTAGCGGGGGACGAGCAGTTCTTC. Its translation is CASSWRLAGDEQFF.

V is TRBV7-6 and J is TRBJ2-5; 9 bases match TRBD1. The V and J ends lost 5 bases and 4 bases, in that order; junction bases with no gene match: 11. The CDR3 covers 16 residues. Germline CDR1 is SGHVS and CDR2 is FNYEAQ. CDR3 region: CASSPWGQGKGETQYF. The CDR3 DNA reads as TGTGCCAGCAGCCCGTGGGGACAGGGAAAGGGAGAGACCCAGTACTTC.